A selection of T cell receptor beta chains follows, all from one sample in a study of blood T cell repertoires in COVID-19. Sequenced by immunoSEQ multiplex PCR; TCRdb stores in-frame clones only, minus some. The table shows hundreds of thousands of clones, with around nine tenths occurring only once. Sequencing used PBMCs or T cells enriched from blood (not recorded which). All receptors come from a man between 60 and 70 years old who had recovered from COVID-19. Each CDR3 is given with its conserved first and last residue. D genes are given only for firm matches. Clone size is stated in some rows and not others, as once, few, many or a class when expanded.

>TRBV5-1|NA|TRBJ1-5|TRBD1
TGCGCCAGCAGCCCCGGACAGGTCAATCAGCCCCAGCATTTT
CASSPGQVNQPQHF
>TRBV30|NA|TRBJ2-7|NA
TGTGCCTGGAGCATTCCCACAGGGTGCGAGCAGTACTTC
CAWSIPTGCEQYF
>TRBV5-1|NA|TRBJ2-1|TRBD1
TGCGCCAGCAGCTTGGAGGGACAGAACAATGAGCAGTTCTTC
CASSLEGQNNEQFF
>TRBV18|NA|TRBJ1-3|NA
TGTGCCAGCTCACCACTCACAGGGCTGAGAGGAAACACCATATATTTT
CASSPLTGLRGNTIYF
>TRBV2|NA|TRBJ1-6|NA
TGTGCCAGCAGGGCAGACGGGAGCGGATCACCCCTCCACTTT
CASRADGSGSPLHF
>TRBV24-1|NA|TRBJ1-5|NA
TGTGCCACCAGTGAGGGCAATCATAGCAATCAGCCCCAGCATTTT
CATSEGNHSNQPQHF
>TRBV2|NA|TRBJ2-2|TRBD2
TGTGCCAGCACCGGGGGACTAGCGGCGAACACCGGGGAGCTGTTTTTT
CASTGGLAANTGELFF
>TRBV18|once|TRBJ2-7|NA
TGTGCCAGCTCACCACCTCTAGGACTTTCCTACGAGCAGTACTTC
CASSPPLGLSYEQYF
>TRBV3-1/TRBV3-2|NA|TRBJ2-3|NA
TGTGCCAGCAGCCCCATAGAGGTCCCCACACTATGGTATTTT
CASSPIEVPTLWYF
>TRBV19|NA|TRBJ1-3|NA
TGTGCCAGTAGTGGCATTCTCCCAATCGCTGGAAACACCATATATTTT
CASSGILPIAGNTIYF
>TRBV27|NA|TRBJ2-2|TRBD1
TGTGCCAGCAGTTCACGACAGGGGGCAAACACCGGGGAGCTGTTTTTT
CASSSRQGANTGELFF
>TRBV6-6|NA|TRBJ1-3|NA
TGTGCCAGCAGTTACGCCGGGACACAATCTGGAAACACCATATATTTT
CASSYAGTQSGNTIYF
>TRBV19|NA|TRBJ2-4|TRBD2
TGTGCCAGTAGTAGCAGGGAGGGGAACATTCAGTACTTC
CASSSREGNIQYF
>TRBV6-5|NA|TRBJ1-4|TRBD1
TGTGCCAGCAGTTACTTTACAGGGGCGACTAATGAAAAACTGTTTTTT
CASSYFTGATNEKLFF
>TRBV9|NA|TRBJ2-1|NA
TGTGCCAGCAGCGTATTGTCAGCGGCCTCCTACAATGAGCAGTTCTTC
CASSVLSAASYNEQFF
>TRBV6-2/TRBV6-3|once|TRBJ2-7|NA
TGTGCCAGCAGTTACGGAATCAGCGTAACCTACGAGCAGTACTTC
CASSYGISVTYEQYF
>TRBV18|NA|TRBJ1-2|NA
TGTGCCAGCTCATCAGAACTGGGACACGACGGGAGCTACACCTTC
CASSSELGHDGSYTF
>TRBV7-8|NA|TRBJ2-1|TRBD2
TGTGCCAGCACCTCCCTAGCGGGACCGCGCGATGAGCAGTTCTTC
CASTSLAGPRDEQFF
>TRBV5-1|NA|TRBJ2-5|NA
TGCGCCAGCAGCTTGACGGGGACAAACCAAGAGACCCAGTACTTC
CASSLTGTNQETQYF
>TRBV6-2/TRBV6-3|NA|TRBJ2-7|NA
TGTGCCAGCAGCACTAGAACCCACGAGCAGTACTTC
CASSTRTHEQYF
>TRBV6-5|NA|TRBJ2-2|TRBD1
TGTGCCAGCAGTTACTCAGGGGGCGCATGGGAGCTGTTTTTT
CASSYSGGAWELFF
>TRBV7-3|NA|TRBJ2-2|TRBD2
TGTGCCAGCAGCTTAAGTGTGGGACTAGCGGGAGGCCCAACAAGCGGGGAGCTGTTTTTT
CASSLSVGLAGGPTSGELFF
>TRBV28|few|TRBJ2-7|TRBD1
TGTGCCAGCAGGCCAACAGGGGGGAGAAAGTACTTC
CASRPTGGRKYF
>TRBV28|NA|TRBJ1-3|NA
TGTGCCAGCAGTGAGGGCCGGCCCTCTGGAAACACCATATATTTT
CASSEGRPSGNTIYF
>TRBV28|few|TRBJ2-1|NA
TGTGCCAGCAGAGTAAACCCTGGCGGGCCCTACAATGAGCAGTTCTTC
CASRVNPGGPYNEQFF
>TRBV7-3|NA|TRBJ2-1|TRBD2
TGTGCCAGCAGCTTAACGGGGACTAGCGGCCTAGAGCAGTTCTTC
CASSLTGTSGLEQFF
>TRBV5-1|NA|TRBJ2-1|NA
TGCGCCAGCAGCTTGAACAGGGGGCTCCAAGCGGGAGGGCCTAACAATGAGCAGTTCTTC
CASSLNRGLQAGGPNNEQFF
>TRBV28|NA|TRBJ2-7|TRBD1
TGTGCCAGCGGACAGGGGCCCTACGAGCAGTACTTC
CASGQGPYEQYF
>TRBV28|NA|TRBJ1-1|NA
TGTGCCAGCAGTTTATTTTTTGGGGGAGGGGAAAACACTGAAGCTTTCTTT
CASSLFFGGGENTEAFF
>TRBV14|NA|TRBJ2-1|TRBD1
TGTGCCAGCAGCCAAGATTCGGCAGGGGGCTTCTATGAGCAGTTCTTC
CASSQDSAGGFYEQFF
>TRBV7-2|NA|TRBJ1-3|NA
TGTGCCAGCAGCTTATCCAGGGCTGGAAACACCATATATTTT
CASSLSRAGNTIYF
>TRBV28|NA|TRBJ2-7|TRBD1
TGTGCCAGCAGTTCCGCGGCAGGGGGCGCTTATGAGCAGTACTTC
CASSSAAGGAYEQYF
>TRBV12-3/TRBV12-4|NA|TRBJ2-7|TRBD1
TGTGCCAGCAGTCCGACAGGGAACGACGAGCAGTACTTC
CASSPTGNDEQYF
>TRBV5-5|NA|TRBJ1-4|NA
TGTGCCAGCAGCTTGGGGGTCGGTGGAGTTTCTGAAAAACTGTTTTTT
CASSLGVGGVSEKLFF
>TRBV7-3|NA|TRBJ2-7|NA
TGTGCCAGCAGCTTAATGGGTCAGGGGAACAACGAGCAGTACTTC
CASSLMGQGNNEQYF
>TRBV19|few|TRBJ1-5|TRBD1
TGTGCCAGTAGTCGACAGGGGGCCGGGCTCAATCAGCCCCAGCATTTT
CASSRQGAGLNQPQHF
>TRBV3-1/TRBV3-2|NA|TRBJ2-4|TRBD1
TGTGCCAGCAGCCTAAGACCGGGACAGGGAGCCAAAAACATTCAGTACTTC
CASSLRPGQGAKNIQYF
>TRBV10-2|NA|TRBJ2-3|TRBD1
TGCGCCAGCAGGGACAGGGAAAGGGGCACAGATACGCAGTATTTT
CASRDRERGTDTQYF
>TRBV27|NA|TRBJ1-4|NA
TGTGCCAGCAGTTTGCAGGTTTCTAATGAAAAACTGTTTTTT
CASSLQVSNEKLFF
>TRBV5-1|NA|TRBJ1-1|NA
TGCGCCAGCAGCCTCGGGGTTTACAGGGAGGCTTTCTTT
CASSLGVYREAFF
>TRBV6-5|few|TRBJ1-1|NA
TGTGCCAGCAGTTCCAGGTTGAACACTGAAGCTTTCTTT
CASSSRLNTEAFF
>TRBV28|NA|TRBJ1-6|NA
TGTGCCAGCAGTTTACCAGGGCAGAATTCACCCCTCCACTTT
CASSLPGQNSPLHF
>TRBV4-3|NA|TRBJ1-6|NA
TGCGCCAGCAGCCAAACACAGGGAAACAATAATTCACCCCTCCACTTT
CASSQTQGNNNSPLHF
>TRBV13|many|TRBJ2-3|TRBD2
TGTGCCAGCAGCTTGGGGGGACTAGCGGGAGGCAAGGGCACAGATACGCAGTATTTT
CASSLGGLAGGKGTDTQYF
>TRBV19|NA|TRBJ1-1|NA
TGTGCCAGAAGGTGGAGTAGGAGCATCATGAACACTGAAGCTTTCTTT
CARRWSRSIMNTEAFF
>TRBV7-2|NA|TRBJ2-6|TRBD2
TGTGCCAGCAGCAGAAAAGCGGGGAGATCGGGTACTGGGGCCAACGTCCTGACTTTC
CASSRKAGRSGTGANVLTF
>TRBV5-1|NA|TRBJ1-3|NA
TGCGCCAGCAGCTTGGAACGGCCGGAGGGAAACACCATATATTTT
CASSLERPEGNTIYF
>TRBV28|NA|TRBJ1-2|NA
TGTGCCAGCAGTTCGCGCAGGCCGATCATCGGCTACACCTTC
CASSSRRPIIGYTF
>TRBV7-9|NA|TRBJ2-5|NA
TGTGCCAGCTCCACCTATACTACTGAGACCCAGTACTTC
CASSTYTTETQYF
>TRBV28|NA|TRBJ2-7|NA
TGTGCCAGCAGTCCGACACAGGGTAAGGGGCACTACGAGCAGTACTTC
CASSPTQGKGHYEQYF
>TRBV6-1|NA|TRBJ1-6|NA
TGTGCCAGCAGTGAACCAGGATTTAATTCACCCCTCCACTTT
CASSEPGFNSPLHF